A single T cell receptor beta chain is shown here with its context. This sample is part of a study of blood T cell repertoires in COVID-19. Across the whole study: Samples representing acute and convalescent COVID-19 were sourced from the United States, Italy and Spain. T cells, B-cell-depleted T cells, or PBMCs provided the cDNA or gDNA that served as material.

The protocol was immunoSEQ multiplex PCR, while the TCRdb copy is restricted to in-frame clones and leaves out a portion. The sample contains around 57,000 clones, over 80% of which appear only once. CDR3 length: 14 amino acids. V lost 3 bases to trimming and J lost 1 base, with 10 bases between them. Germline V gene data show CDR1 as LGHNA and CDR2 as YSLEER. This sequence joins TRBV4-3 and TRBJ2-7; D possibly corresponds to TRBD2 (5 bases). The sequencing sample was made of peripheral blood. This TCR was sampled from an older woman with acute or convalescent COVID-19. This CDR3 is CASSHRGGSYEQYF. CDR3 DNA sequence: TGCGCCAGCAGCCACCGCGGAGGATCCTACGAGCAGTACTTC.